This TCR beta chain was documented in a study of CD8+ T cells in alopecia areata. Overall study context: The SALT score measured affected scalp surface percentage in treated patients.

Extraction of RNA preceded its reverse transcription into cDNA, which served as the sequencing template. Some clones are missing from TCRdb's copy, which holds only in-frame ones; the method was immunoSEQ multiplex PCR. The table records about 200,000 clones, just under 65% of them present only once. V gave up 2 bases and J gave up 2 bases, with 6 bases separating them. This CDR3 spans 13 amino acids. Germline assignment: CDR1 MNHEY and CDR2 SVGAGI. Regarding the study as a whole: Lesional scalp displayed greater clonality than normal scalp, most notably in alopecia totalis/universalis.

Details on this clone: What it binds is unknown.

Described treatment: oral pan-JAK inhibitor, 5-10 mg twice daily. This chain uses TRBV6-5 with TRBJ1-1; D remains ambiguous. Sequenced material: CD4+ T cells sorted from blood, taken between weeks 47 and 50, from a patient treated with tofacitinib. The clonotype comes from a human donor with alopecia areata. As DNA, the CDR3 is TGTGCCAGCAGTTACCGGCCCAACACTGAAGCTTTCTTT. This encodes CASSYRPNTEAFF.